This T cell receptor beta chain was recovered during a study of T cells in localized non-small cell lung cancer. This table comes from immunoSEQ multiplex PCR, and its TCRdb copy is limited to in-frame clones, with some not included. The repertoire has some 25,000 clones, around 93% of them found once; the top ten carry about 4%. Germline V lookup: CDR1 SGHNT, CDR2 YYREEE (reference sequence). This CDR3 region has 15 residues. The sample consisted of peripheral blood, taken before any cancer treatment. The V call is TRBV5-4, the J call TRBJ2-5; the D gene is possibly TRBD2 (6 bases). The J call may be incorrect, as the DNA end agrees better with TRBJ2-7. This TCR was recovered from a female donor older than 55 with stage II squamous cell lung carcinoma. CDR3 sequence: CASSSRLEGIYEQYF. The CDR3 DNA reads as TGTGCCAGCAGCTCACGACTAGAGGGGATTTACGAGCAGTACTTC.